This T cell receptor (beta chain) comes out of a study of blood T cell repertoires in COVID-19. In assigning cohorts, the study relied on participant-reported clinical history. The recovered donors of Cohort 3 showed two negative PCRs, clearance, or symptom resolution. Using immunoSEQ multiplex PCR, the repertoire was profiled, and TCRdb retains in-frame clones only, with some absent. This sample carries over 200,000 clones, approximately 80% of them seen once, and the ten largest clones take around 16%. The CDR3 covers 16 residues. With 2 bases removed from V and 4 bases from J, the gap between germline ends came to 16 bases. Germline CDR1 is KGHDR and CDR2 is SFDVKD.

This sequence was found in a man between 40 and 49 years old who had recovered from COVID-19. The sequenced sample consisted of PBMCs or T cells enriched from blood (not recorded which). The chain employs TRBV24-1 and TRBJ2-5; perhaps TRBD2 as D (6 bases). For the CDR3, the DNA is TGTGCCACCAGTGATTCCCGGCCCGGGGGACCAGAGACCCAGTACTTC. Its protein is CATSDSRPGGPETQYF.